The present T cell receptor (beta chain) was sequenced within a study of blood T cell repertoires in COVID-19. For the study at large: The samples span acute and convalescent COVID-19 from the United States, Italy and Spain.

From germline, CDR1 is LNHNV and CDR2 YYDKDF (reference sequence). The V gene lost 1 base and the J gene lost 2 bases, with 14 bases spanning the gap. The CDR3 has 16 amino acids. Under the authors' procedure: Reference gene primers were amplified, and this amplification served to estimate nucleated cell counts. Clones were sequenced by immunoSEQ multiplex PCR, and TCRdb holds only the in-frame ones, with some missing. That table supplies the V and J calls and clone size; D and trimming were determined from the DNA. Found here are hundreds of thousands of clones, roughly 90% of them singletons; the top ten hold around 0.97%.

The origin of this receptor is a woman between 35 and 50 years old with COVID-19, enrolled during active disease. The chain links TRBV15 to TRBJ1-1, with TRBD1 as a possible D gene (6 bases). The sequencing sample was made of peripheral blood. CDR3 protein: CATSRVLNRDNTEAFF. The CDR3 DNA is TGTGCCACCAGCAGAGTCCTAAACAGGGATAACACTGAAGCTTTCTTT.